These 22 T cell receptor beta chains were sequenced from one sample in a study of identical twins. TCRdb called the 5' RACE reads again in MiXCR, with one record for every CDR3 protein. The profile covers around 530,000 distinct CDR3 sequences, with 15% appearing a single time and 0.44% taken by the ten largest. These data are also associated with another study on yellow fever vaccine responses in identical twins.

The source material was CD4+ T cells sorted from blood. These receptors were taken from a woman aged 18 to 35 in good health.

The chain couples TRBV10-3 to TRBJ2-7; maybe TRBD2 (5 bases). Between the trimmed V and J ends, which lost 6 bases and 5 bases, there was a span of 11 bases. Germline lookup yields CDR1 ENHRY and CDR2 SYGVKD. CDR3 length: 12 amino acids. CDR3 amino acids: CAISPLGNEQYF. The CDR3 nucleotides are TGTGCCATCAGCCCCCTCGGGAACGAGCAGTACTTC.

This clonotype was observed a handful of times. This chain uses TRBV28 with TRBJ2-2; D is perhaps TRBD2 (5 bases). Germline CDR1 is MDHEN and CDR2 is SYDVKM. The CDR3 length is 14 residues. V lost 5 bases to trimming and J lost 7 bases, with 14 bases between them. The CDR3 DNA follows: TGTGCCAGCAGTCTGTCTTCGGGGATCGGGGAGCTGTTTTTT. Translating gives CASSLSSGIGELFF.

The rearrangement links TRBV20-1 to TRBJ2-2; D is ambiguous. CDR1 DFQATT and CDR2 SNEGSKA come from the germline V gene (reference sequence). V lost 1 base and J 6 bases, leaving 12 bases between the germline ends. CDR3 length: 14 residues. The CDR3 region has the DNA TGCAGTGCTAGAGTGGGCGGAGAGGCCGGGGAGCTGTTTTTT. This translates into CSARVGGEAGELFF.

This clonotype was found a few times. The chain couples TRBV2 to TRBJ1-1, with D possibly being TRBD1 (6 bases). V was shortened by 7 bases and J by 0 bases, with 15 bases between the two germline ends. The CDR3 loop spans 15 amino acids. Germline CDR1 SNHLY, CDR2 FYNNEI. The CDR3: CASKTDRRLNTEAFF. CDR3 DNA sequence: TGTGCCAGCAAAACCGACAGGAGGTTGAACACTGAAGCTTTCTTT.

This clonotype was seen a handful of times. The chain has TRBV6-1 and TRBJ2-1; no firm D call. Trimming cost V 7 bases and J 3 bases, with 13 bases left between them. CDR3 length equals 14 residues. Germline assignment: CDR1 MNHNS and CDR2 SASEGT. CDR3 in amino acids: CASTRVGIYNEQFF. In DNA form, the CDR3 reads TGTGCCAGCACTAGGGTGGGTATCTACAATGAGCAGTTCTTC.

The chain carries TRBV5-1 and TRBJ2-3, with D perhaps TRBD1 (5 bases). Trimming cost V 0 bases and J 2 bases, with 10 bases left between them. CDR3 size: 15 residues. CDR1 is SGHRS and CDR2 is YFSETQ in the germline V gene. The CDR3: CASSLEGKNTDTQYF. CDR3 bases: TGCGCCAGCAGCTTGGAGGGGAAAAACACAGATACGCAGTATTTT.

This clonotype was recorded a few times. The rearrangement joins TRBV28 to TRBJ2-5; TRBD2 agrees at 8 bases. The CDR3 contains 17 residues. Trimming cost V 3 bases and J 2 bases; bases outside gene matches: 11. Germline V gene sequence: CDR1 MDHEN, CDR2 SYDVKM. The CDR3 here is CASSFFGGGRPQETQYF. In nucleotides, the CDR3 is TGTGCCAGCAGTTTTTTCGGGGGGGGGAGGCCTCAAGAGACCCAGTACTTC.

The sample holds a few counts of this clonotype. This chain joins TRBV12-3 or TRBV12-4 and TRBJ2-3; no clear D. This CDR3 spans 15 amino acids. Between the trimmed V and J ends, which lost 3 bases and 5 bases, there was a span of 15 bases. DNA for the CDR3: TGTGCCAGCAGTTTCGACGGACGGCGCGGAGATACGCAGTATTTT. Protein product: CASSFDGRRGDTQYF.

This clonotype was detected a few times. The chain is built from TRBV4-1 and TRBJ2-5; TRBD2 agrees at 11 bases. Germline CDR1 is MGHRA and CDR2 is YSYEKL. Trimming took 0 bases from V and 4 from J; bases not matched to a gene: 4. The CDR3 has 16 residues. The CDR3 region is CASSQDSGGAPETQYF. In DNA, the CDR3 is TGCGCCAGCAGCCAAGATAGCGGGGGGGCCCCAGAGACCCAGTACTTC.

This clonotype was counted between two and nine times. The rearrangement joins TRBV12-3 or TRBV12-4 to TRBJ2-5; D may be TRBD2 (6 bases). V lost 6 bases to trimming and J lost 2 bases, with 13 bases between them. The CDR3 has 14 residues. This CDR3 reads CASRHRGRQETQYF. DNA for the CDR3: TGTGCCAGCAGACATCGGGGGAGACAAGAGACCCAGTACTTC.

This clonotype occurred many times. Germline and junction disagree at one end, which may indicate a read error. This chain joins TRBV12-3 or TRBV12-4 and TRBJ2-1; 11 nucleotides match TRBD2. The CDR3 consists of 15 residues. CDR3 sequence: CASSSSGGSYNEQFF. The DNA of the CDR3 is TGCGCCAGCAGCTCTAGCGGGGGGTCCTACAATGAGCAGTTCTTC.

The V gene is TRBV29-1, the J gene TRBJ2-1; TRBD2 matches 8 bases. The CDR3 has 14 amino acids. The germline gives CDR1 SQVTM, CDR2 ANQGSEA. The ends lost 4 bases at V and 4 bases at J; junction bases unmatched: 6. The CDR3 loop reads CSVGGRGGYNEQFF. CDR3 coding DNA: TGCAGCGTTGGGGGACGGGGGGGATACAATGAGCAGTTCTTC.

This clonotype was seen repeatedly, ten times or more. J is TRBJ2-2 and V is TRBV2; weak D call: TRBD2 (6 bases). The ends were cut back, 4 bases at V and 4 bases at J, with 13 bases in the middle. Germline CDR1 and CDR2: SNHLY and FYNNEI. This CDR3 is 15 amino acids long. CDR3 DNA: TGTGCCAGCAGTGGGGGGGTGTTAGCCACCGGGGAGCTGTTTTTT. This codes for CASSGGVLATGELFF.

This clonotype was seen many times. The chain couples TRBV7-2 to TRBJ1-6; D not resolved. The CDR3 is 14 residues long. Trimming shortened V by 8 bases and J by 9 bases, and 17 bases separated the two germline ends. From germline, CDR1 is SGHTA and CDR2 FQGNSA. The chain's CDR3 is CASCGIFGSSPLHF. DNA of the CDR3: TGTGCCAGCTGCGGGATTTTCGGCAGTTCACCCCTCCACTTT.

J is TRBJ2-2 and V is TRBV7-9; 7 bases are shared with TRBD2. The CDR3 consists of 16 residues. The V segment lost 0 bases and the J segment 5 bases; nucleotides outside the gene matches: 6. Germline loops: CDR1 SEHNR, CDR2 FQNEAQ (reference sequence). CDR3 in amino acids: CASSLARGIRTGELFF. CDR3 in DNA: TGTGCCAGCAGCTTAGCGCGGGGGATCCGGACCGGGGAGCTGTTTTTT.

The chain links TRBV28 to TRBJ2-2, with TRBD1 matching 7 bases. Trimming took 10 bases from V and 3 from J; bases not matched to a gene: 23. This CDR3 has 19 residues. Germline V gives CDR1 MDHEN, CDR2 SYDVKM. The CDR3 DNA is TGTGCCACCCCTCCACACCGGGACAGTATTCCCTTTTACACCGGGGAGCTGTTTTTT. Residues: CATPPHRDSIPFYTGELFF.

In this sample, this clonotype turned up a few times. This sequence joins TRBV4-1 and TRBJ2-5, with TRBD1 matching over 7 bases. This CDR3 spans 14 amino acids. CDR1 is MGHRA, CDR2 YSYEKL, per germline. V lost 4 bases to trimming and J lost 2 bases; unmatched junction nucleotides: 4. The CDR3 region is CASSRTGAQETQYF. CDR3 coding DNA: TGCGCCAGCAGCCGTACAGGGGCACAAGAGACCCAGTACTTC.

DNA of the CDR3: TGTGCCAGCAGTTTTTTTGGGGAGCTGTTTTTT. It is translated as CASSFFGELFF. The gene calls are TRBV28 and TRBJ2-2, with D hard to call. The length of the CDR3 is 11 residues. Germline lookup yields CDR1 MDHEN and CDR2 SYDVKM. Trimming pared 3 bases from V and 8 bases from J, leaving 4 bases between.

V and J are TRBV29-1 and TRBJ2-2; D possibly uses TRBD1 or TRBD2 (5 bases each). The CDR3 contains 14 residues. In germline, CDR1 is SQVTM, CDR2 ANQGSEA. Between the trimmed V and J ends, which lost 7 bases and 5 bases, there was a span of 17 bases. The CDR3 coding sequence is TGCAGCGGATTGGAAGGGACCACTACCGGGGAGCTGTTTTTT. This sequence encodes CSGLEGTTTGELFF.

J is TRBJ2-3 and V is TRBV7-6; 9 bases match TRBD2. CDR1 is SGHVS, CDR2 FNYEAQ, per germline. V lost 3 bases and J lost 6; bases outside the gene matches: 13. The CDR3 covers 17 residues. The DNA for the CDR3 is TGTGCCAGCAGCTTTGAGGCTAGCGGGGTGACGAGGGATACGCAGTATTTT. It specifies CASSFEASGVTRDTQYF.

This sequence joins TRBV9 and TRBJ2-1; the match to TRBD2 covers 11 bases. CDR1 and CDR2 from the germline V gene are SGDLS and YYNGEE. V gave up 3 bases and J gave up 9 bases; unmatched junction bases: 11. This CDR3 region has 16 residues. Here the CDR3 reads CASSEGRLAGLSEQFF. For the CDR3, the DNA is TGTGCCAGCAGCGAAGGGAGACTAGCGGGATTAAGTGAGCAGTTCTTC.

DNA for the CDR3: TGTGCCAGCAGCCAACGCGGGGGAGAGTCACCCCTCCACTTT. This sequence encodes CASSQRGGESPLHF. V gene TRBV3-1 combines with J gene TRBJ1-6, with a weak D call TRBD1 (5 bases). The length of the CDR3 is 14 residues. The V gene's germline CDR1 is LGHDT and CDR2 YNNKEL (reference sequence). The germline V and J ends were trimmed by 2 bases and 10 bases, with 12 bases remaining between them.